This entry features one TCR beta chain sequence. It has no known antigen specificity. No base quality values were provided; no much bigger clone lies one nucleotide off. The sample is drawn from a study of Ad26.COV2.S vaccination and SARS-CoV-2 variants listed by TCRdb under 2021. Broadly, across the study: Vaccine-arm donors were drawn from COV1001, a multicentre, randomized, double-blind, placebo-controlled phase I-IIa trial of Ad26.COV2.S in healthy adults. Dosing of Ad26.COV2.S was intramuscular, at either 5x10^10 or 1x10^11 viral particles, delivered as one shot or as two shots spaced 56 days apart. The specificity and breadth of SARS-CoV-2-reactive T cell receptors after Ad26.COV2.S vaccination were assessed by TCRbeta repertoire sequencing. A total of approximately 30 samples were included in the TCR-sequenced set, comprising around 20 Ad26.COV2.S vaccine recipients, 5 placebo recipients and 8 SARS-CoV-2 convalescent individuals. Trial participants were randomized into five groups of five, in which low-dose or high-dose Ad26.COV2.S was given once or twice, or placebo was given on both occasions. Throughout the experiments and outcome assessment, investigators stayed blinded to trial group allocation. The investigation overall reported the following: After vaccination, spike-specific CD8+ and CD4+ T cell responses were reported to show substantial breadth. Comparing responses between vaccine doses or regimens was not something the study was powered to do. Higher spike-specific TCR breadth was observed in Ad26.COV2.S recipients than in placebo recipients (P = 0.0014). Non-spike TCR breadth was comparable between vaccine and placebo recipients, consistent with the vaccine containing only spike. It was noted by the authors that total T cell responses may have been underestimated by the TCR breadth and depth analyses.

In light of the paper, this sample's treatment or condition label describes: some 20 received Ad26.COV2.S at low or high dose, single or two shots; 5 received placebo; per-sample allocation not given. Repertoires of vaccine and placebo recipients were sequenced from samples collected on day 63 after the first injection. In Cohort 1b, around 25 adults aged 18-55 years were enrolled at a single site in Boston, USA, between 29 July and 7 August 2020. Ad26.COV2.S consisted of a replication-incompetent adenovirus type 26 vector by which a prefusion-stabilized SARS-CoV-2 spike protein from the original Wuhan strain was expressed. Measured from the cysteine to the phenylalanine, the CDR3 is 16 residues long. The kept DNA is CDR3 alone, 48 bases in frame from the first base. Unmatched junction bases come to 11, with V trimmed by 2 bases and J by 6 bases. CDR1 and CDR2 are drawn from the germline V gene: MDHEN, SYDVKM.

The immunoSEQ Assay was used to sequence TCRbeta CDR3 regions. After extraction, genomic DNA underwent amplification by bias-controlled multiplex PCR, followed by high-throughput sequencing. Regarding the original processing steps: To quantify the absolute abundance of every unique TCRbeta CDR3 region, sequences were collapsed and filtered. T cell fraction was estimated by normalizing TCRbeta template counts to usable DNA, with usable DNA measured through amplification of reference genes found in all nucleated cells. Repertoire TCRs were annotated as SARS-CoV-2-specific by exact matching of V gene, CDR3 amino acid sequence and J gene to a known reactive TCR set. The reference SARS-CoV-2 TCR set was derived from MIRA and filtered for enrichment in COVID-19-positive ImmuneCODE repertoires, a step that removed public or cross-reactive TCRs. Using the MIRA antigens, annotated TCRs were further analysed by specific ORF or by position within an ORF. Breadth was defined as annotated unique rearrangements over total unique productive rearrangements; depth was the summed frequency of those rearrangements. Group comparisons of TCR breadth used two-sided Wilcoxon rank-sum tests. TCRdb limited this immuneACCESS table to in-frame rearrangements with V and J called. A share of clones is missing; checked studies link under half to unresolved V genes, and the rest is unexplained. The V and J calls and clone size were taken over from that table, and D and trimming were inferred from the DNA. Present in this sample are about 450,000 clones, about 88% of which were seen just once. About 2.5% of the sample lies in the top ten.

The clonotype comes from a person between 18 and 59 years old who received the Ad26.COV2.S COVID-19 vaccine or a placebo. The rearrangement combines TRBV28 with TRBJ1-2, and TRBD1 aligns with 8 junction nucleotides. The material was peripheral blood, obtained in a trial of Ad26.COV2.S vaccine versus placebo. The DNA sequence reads TGTGCCAGCAGTTTAGGGGGACAGGTGTTTCGGCATGGCTACACCTTC. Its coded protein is CASSLGGQVFRHGYTF.